The 9 T cell receptor beta chains below were found in one sample sequenced in a study of T-cell memory formation after mild COVID-19. TCRdb reprocessed the 5' RACE reads via MiXCR and lists one record per CDR3 protein. The sample contains approximately 250,000 distinct CDR3 sequences, about a sixth of which appear only once. Material: PBMCs or a T cell subset sorted from them (not recorded which). The origin of the receptors is a man aged 18 to 29 who had mild COVID-19 (a few samples of this study predate the infection). Cell type and time point are not known.

There are a few counts of this clonotype. The chain recombines TRBV20-1 with TRBJ2-5; unclear D gene. This CDR3 is built from 14 residues. Germline assignment: CDR1 DFQATT and CDR2 SNEGSKA (reference sequence). V lost 0 bases, J lost 5 bases, and 13 bases lay in between. The CDR3 DNA reads TGCAGTGCTAGAGACACCCCACGGTGGGAGACCCAGTACTTC. This codes for CSARDTPRWETQYF.

A few counts support this clonotype. J is TRBJ2-4 and V is TRBV15, with 9 nucleotides matching TRBD1. Trimming at V came to 1 base and at J to 1 base, leaving 11 bases not matched to a gene. CDR3 length equals 19 residues. The germline V gene encodes CDR1 LNHNV and CDR2 YYDKDF (reference sequence). The CDR3 DNA sequence: TGTGCCACCAGCAGAGCGGACAGGGGAAGGTTAAGGGCCAAAAACATTCAGTACTTC. This translates into CATSRADRGRLRAKNIQYF.

The J gene is TRBJ2-2, the V gene TRBV20-1; the D gene is possibly TRBD1 (5 bases). There are 12 residues in the CDR3. V was clipped by 0 bases and J by 6 bases, with 5 bases between them. In germline, CDR1 is DFQATT, CDR2 SNEGSKA (reference sequence). The CDR3 here is CSAREGAGELFF. Written as DNA, the CDR3 is TGCAGTGCTAGAGAAGGGGCCGGGGAGCTGTTTTTT.

The chain employs TRBV7-2 and TRBJ2-1; the match to TRBD2 covers 9 bases. The CDR3 has 13 residues. CDR1 is SGHTA, CDR2 FQGNSA, per germline. CDR3 amino acids: CAAGGYRYNEQFF. CDR3 nucleotides: TGTGCTGCGGGAGGGTATCGGTACAATGAGCAGTTCTTC.

This clonotype appeared many times. The V call is TRBV28, the J call TRBJ1-6; TRBD1 agrees at 8 bases. Germline V CDR1 and CDR2: MDHEN, SYDVKM. The CDR3 sequence is 18 residues long. J gave up 0 bases and V 6 bases, and 10 bases lay outside the gene matches. CDR3 protein: CASSPYDRGYSYNSPLHF. The CDR3 DNA reads TGTGCCAGCAGCCCCTACGACAGGGGCTACTCCTATAATTCACCCCTCCACTTT.

This clonotype appeared a few times. The chain has TRBV2 and TRBJ1-4; 8 bases are a match to TRBD1. This CDR3 has 13 amino acids. Germline trimming cut 7 bases from V and 5 bases from J; bases unmatched to any gene: 3. CDR1 is SNHLY and CDR2 is FYNNEI in the germline V gene. This CDR3 reads CASTGTGNEKLFF. The CDR3 DNA reads TGTGCCAGCACCGGGACAGGCAATGAAAAACTGTTTTTT.

This clonotype came up a few times. This chain joins TRBV6-2 or TRBV6-3 and TRBJ2-5; a possible D gene is TRBD2 (5 bases). CDR1 is MNHEY, CDR2 SVGEGT, per germline. There are 19 residues in the CDR3. V was trimmed by 2 bases and J by 5 bases, leaving 27 bases between them. CDR3 amino acids: CASSYVLLLGFMSGETQYF. CDR3 DNA sequence: TGTGCCAGCAGTTACGTTCTCCTACTCGGGTTCATGTCGGGGGAGACCCAGTACTTC.

The chain recombines TRBV3-1 with TRBJ1-3; D is uncertain. Trimming pared 1 base from V and 6 bases from J, leaving 4 bases between. Germline V gene data show CDR1 as LGHDT and CDR2 as YNNKEL (reference sequence). There are 12 residues in the CDR3. The CDR3 is CASSQGENTIYF. Here the CDR3 DNA reads TGTGCCAGCAGCCAAGGGGAAAACACCATATATTTT.

This clonotype was counted between two and nine times. V gene TRBV13 combines with J gene TRBJ1-1, with D perhaps matching TRBD1 (5 bases). Germline CDR1 reads PRHDT; CDR2 reads FYEKMQ (reference sequence). V gave up 3 bases and J gave up 5 bases, with 10 bases separating them. The CDR3 is made up of 13 amino acids. DNA of the CDR3: TGTGCCAGCAGCTTTGGAGGGGAGACTGAAGCTTTCTTT. It is translated as CASSFGGETEAFF.